These 14 T cell receptor beta chains came from one sample sequenced in a study of blood T cell repertoires in COVID-19. Sequencing used immunoSEQ multiplex PCR; TCRdb keeps in-frame clones, though not all of them. The sample shows about 230,000 clones, 70% to 85% of them seen only once. Sequenced sample: PBMCs or T cells enriched from blood (not recorded which). These receptors were collected from a man aged 55 to 70 who had recovered from COVID-19.

The chain is built from TRBV18 and TRBJ2-7; 7 nucleotides match TRBD2. Per germline, CDR1 KGHSH and CDR2 LQKENI. The CDR3 has 18 residues. V trimming: 5 bases; J trimming: 6 bases; junction bases outside the gene matches: 22. CDR3 bases: TGTGCCAGCTCAAACGGGAAGCCACGGGGGGACCAAAGGAGCGAGCAGTACTTC. This gives the protein CASSNGKPRGDQRSEQYF.

The chain couples TRBV5-1 to TRBJ1-5; TRBD1 might be the D (5 bases). The CDR3 sequence is 15 residues long. V was shortened by 0 bases and J by 6 bases, with 13 bases between the two germline ends. Germline V gene sequence: CDR1 SGHRS, CDR2 YFSETQ. The CDR3 region is CASSLVPGEAQPQHF. Here the CDR3 DNA reads TGCGCCAGCAGCTTGGTTCCGGGGGAGGCTCAGCCCCAGCATTTT.

This clone was observed once. The gene calls are TRBV7-8 and TRBJ2-7; 13 bases are a match to TRBD2. This CDR3 is built from 16 residues. V shed 5 bases and J 2 bases; nucleotides not matched to a gene: 6. The V gene's germline CDR1 is SGHVS and CDR2 FQNEAQ. The CDR3 DNA is TGTGCCAGCAGCCCTGGACTAGCGGGGGCAGCCTACGAGCAGTACTTC. It specifies CASSPGLAGAAYEQYF.

V and J are TRBV28 and TRBJ1-6, with D unclear. The CDR3 extends over 13 amino acids. The germline V gene encodes CDR1 MDHEN and CDR2 SYDVKM. V was clipped by 10 bases and J by 7 bases, with 14 bases between them. CDR3 DNA: TGTGCCACCTCCCTCCCCCGGAATTCACCCCTCCACTTT. Protein: CATSLPRNSPLHF.

This clone has a single count. The chain uses TRBV5-1 and TRBJ2-2; D possibly corresponds to TRBD2 (7 bases). The V gene's germline CDR1 is SGHRS and CDR2 YFSETQ. Trimming took 0 bases from V and 0 from J, leaving 18 bases between them. CDR3 length: 19 residues. CDR3 amino acids: CASSLARGGSRTNTGELFF. CDR3 in DNA: TGCGCCAGCAGCTTGGCAAGGGGGGGCAGCCGAACGAACACCGGGGAGCTGTTTTTT. Full variable domain (missing parts from reference TRBV5-1 and TRBJ2-2): KAGVTQTPRYLIKTRGQQVTLSCSPISGHRSVSWYQQTPGQGLQFLFEYFSETQRNKGNFPGRFSGRQFSNSRSEMNVSTLELGDSALYLCASSLARGGSRTNTGELFFGEGSRLTVL.

This rearrangement joins TRBV7-9 to TRBJ1-2, with D tentatively TRBD1 (6 bases). CDR3 length: 14 amino acids. The germline V gene has CDR1 SEHNR and CDR2 FQNEAQ (reference sequence). Trimming cost V 2 bases and J 2 bases, with 9 bases left between them. The CDR3 here is CASSLQGMNYGYTF. For the CDR3, the DNA is TGTGCCAGCAGCTTACAGGGGATGAACTATGGCTACACCTTC.

This clone was recorded a few times. The chain links TRBV4-1 to TRBJ1-4; TRBD1 matches at 7 bases. This CDR3 is 15 amino acids long. The germline CDR1 and CDR2 sequences are MGHRA and YSYEKL. V was clipped by 0 bases and J by 10 bases; unmatched bases: 8. The CDR3 DNA reads as TGCGCCAGCAGCCAAGATGTCGGACAGGTGGTAAAACTGTTTTTT. It is translated as CASSQDVGQVVKLFF.

The genes are TRBV20-1 and TRBJ2-7; no reliable D call. Germline CDR1 DFQATT, CDR2 SNEGSKA (reference sequence). This CDR3 has 10 residues. V was cut by 7 bases and J by 6 bases, with 10 bases left in between. The CDR3 DNA reads as TGCAGTGACCGGGTAGCCGAGCAGTACTTC. The encoded protein is CSDRVAEQYF.

The chain combines TRBV6-5 with TRBJ1-5; TRBD1 agrees at 9 bases. CDR1 and CDR2 from the germline V gene are MNHEY and SVGAGI. Trimming at V came to 4 bases and at J to 3 bases, leaving 4 bases not matched to a gene. The CDR3 extends over 15 amino acids. CDR3 nucleotide sequence: TGTGCCAGCAGTTCTGACAGGGGGATCAATCAGCCCCAGCATTTT. Its translation: CASSSDRGINQPQHF.

The chain combines TRBV15 with TRBJ1-5; perhaps TRBD1 as D (6 bases). CDR1 and CDR2 (germline): LNHNV, YYDKDF (reference sequence). Trimming cost V 1 base and J 2 bases, with 15 bases left between them. The CDR3 length is 17 residues. The DNA for the CDR3 is TGTGCCACCAGCAGAGGCTGGGGGGAGGGGGGCAATCAGCCCCAGCATTTT. Translation: CATSRGWGEGGNQPQHF.

This clone showed up just a few times. The chain links TRBV7-9 to TRBJ2-5, with 10 bases fitting TRBD1. Germline assignment: CDR1 SEHNR and CDR2 FQNEAQ (reference sequence). V was pared by 1 base and J by 5 bases, with 7 bases of the junction left unmatched. The CDR3 consists of 16 residues. Here the CDR3 reads CASSLDGTGAFETQYF. The CDR3 DNA reads TGTGCCAGCAGCTTAGATGGGACAGGGGCGTTCGAGACCCAGTACTTC.

This chain uses TRBV5-1 with TRBJ2-5, with a weak D call TRBD2 (5 bases). V was pared by 1 base and J by 7 bases, with 8 bases between. The CDR3 is 12 amino acids. Per germline, CDR1 SGHRS and CDR2 YFSETQ. The CDR3 sequence: CASSLPRGTQYF. The CDR3, as DNA: TGCGCCAGCAGCTTGCCTCGGGGGACCCAGTACTTC. The complete variable domain, with remaining parts taken from reference TRBV5-1 and TRBJ2-5, reads KAGVTQTPRYLIKTRGQQVTLSCSPISGHRSVSWYQQTPGQGLQFLFEYFSETQRNKGNFPGRFSGRQFSNSRSEMNVSTLELGDSALYLCASSLPRGTQYFGPGTRLLVL.

V usage is TRBV6-5 and J usage is TRBJ2-5, with TRBD1 identical over 8 bases. This CDR3 has 15 residues. The V segment lost 4 bases and the J segment 5 bases; nucleotides outside the gene matches: 9. Germline CDR1 is MNHEY and CDR2 is SVGAGI. The CDR3 sequence: CASSSTQGAGETQYF. In DNA form, the CDR3 reads TGTGCCAGCAGTTCCACCCAGGGGGCGGGCGAGACCCAGTACTTC.

This clone was recorded a few times. The CDR3 sequence: CASSRDPGQSSTDTQYF. CDR3 nucleotides: TGTGCCAGCAGTCGCGATCCGGGACAATCTAGCACAGATACGCAGTATTTT. The V call is TRBV6-6, the J call TRBJ2-3; a weak D match, TRBD1 (6 bases). There are 17 residues in the CDR3. In germline, CDR1 is MNHNY, CDR2 SVGAGI (reference sequence). V was cut by 5 bases and J by 0 bases, with 18 bases left in between.